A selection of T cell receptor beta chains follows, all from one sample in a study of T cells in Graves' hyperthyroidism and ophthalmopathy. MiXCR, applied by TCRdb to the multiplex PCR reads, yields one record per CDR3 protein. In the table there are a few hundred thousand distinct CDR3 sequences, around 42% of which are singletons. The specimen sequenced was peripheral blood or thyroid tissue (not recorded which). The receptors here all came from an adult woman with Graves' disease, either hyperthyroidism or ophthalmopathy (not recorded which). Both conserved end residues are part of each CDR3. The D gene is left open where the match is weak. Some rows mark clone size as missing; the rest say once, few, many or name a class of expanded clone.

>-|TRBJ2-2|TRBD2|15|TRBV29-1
CSVGWDGDYGGELFF
TGCAGCGTTGGGTGGGACGGGGACTATGGCGGGGAGCTGTTTTTT
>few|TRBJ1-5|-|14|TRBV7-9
CASSLVGGHQPQHF
TGTGCCAGCAGCTTAGTGGGGGGTCATCAGCCCCAGCATTTT
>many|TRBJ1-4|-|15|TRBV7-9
CASSLVVAGAEKLFF
TGTGCCAGCAGCTTAGTGGTCGCAGGGGCTGAAAAACTGTTTTTT
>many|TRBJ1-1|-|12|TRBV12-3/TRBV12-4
CASRRWNTEAFF
TGTGCCAGCCGGCGGTGGAACACTGAAGCTTTCTTT
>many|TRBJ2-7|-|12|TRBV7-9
CASSLVTPEQYF
TGTGCCAGCAGCTTAGTTACTCCCGAGCAGTACTTC
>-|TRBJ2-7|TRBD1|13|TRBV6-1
CASSYSRGHEQYF
TGTGCCAGCAGTTACTCAAGGGGGCACGAGCAGTACTTC
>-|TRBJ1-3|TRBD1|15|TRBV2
CASSTGTGYGNTIYF
TGTGCCAGCAGCACCGGGACAGGGTATGGAAACACCATATATTTT
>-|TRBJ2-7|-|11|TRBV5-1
CASSYGRREFF
TGCGCCAGCAGCTATGGACGTCGTGAGTTCTTC
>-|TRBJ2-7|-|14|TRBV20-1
CSARDYSSSYEQYF
TGCAGTGCTAGAGATTACAGTTCCTCCTACGAGCAGTACTTC
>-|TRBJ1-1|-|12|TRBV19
CATGRGAFEAFF
TGTGCCACCGGTCGGGGAGCTTTTGAAGCTTTCTTT
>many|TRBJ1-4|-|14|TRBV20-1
CSAPQGYSNEKLFF
TGCAGTGCTCCTCAGGGGTATTCTAATGAAAAACTGTTTTTT
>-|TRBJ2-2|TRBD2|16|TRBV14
CASSHQRERGTGELFF
TGTGCCAGCAGCCATCAGCGGGAGAGGGGGACCGGGGAGCTGTTTTTT